This T cell receptor (beta chain) appears in the sequencing data of a study of neoadjuvant anti-PD-1 for oral cavity cancer. Study-wide context: Patients mostly received three to four biweekly nivolumab doses at 3 mg/kg before surgery. Patients without progression received a fourth nivolumab dose around day 43, then surgical resection on days 50-56. The study, taken as a whole, reports: Expansion of preexisting intratumoral clones was suggested to aid response. Only three patients per response group were TCR-analyzed; validation needed.

The time point is: after neoadjuvant nivolumab, at surgical resection. The CDR3 runs to 17 residues. Germline trimming cut 7 bases from V and 1 base from J; bases unmatched to any gene: 9. Germline V gene lookup returns CDR1 SGHRS and CDR2 YFSETQ. The method was immunoSEQ multiplex PCR; TCRdb's version includes in-frame clones alone and lacks a portion of them. The sample shows about 5,000 clones, around half of them seen only once. Details on this clone: Its specificity is unknown.

This receptor was identified in a person aged 40 to 85 with oral cavity squamous cell carcinoma. The genes are TRBV5-1 and TRBJ2-2, with 11 bases that match TRBD2. Sequenced material: tumor tissue, taken after nivolumab (anti-PD-1) treatment. The DNA of the CDR3 is TGCGCCAGCCAGGGGCTAGCGGGGGGCCTGAACACCGGGGAGCTGTTTTTT. Protein product: CASQGLAGGLNTGELFF.